The 12 T cell receptor beta chains in this list originate from one sample, sequenced in a study of T cell changes during pregnancy in multiple sclerosis. TCRdb keeps only in-frame clones here, not all; method: immunoSEQ multiplex PCR. This sample has under 150,000 clones; roughly 96% occur once, and the top ten carry more than 0.4%. Source: peripheral blood, taken after pregnancy. Receptor source: a female donor with multiple sclerosis, enrolled in a pregnancy study.

The rearrangement uses TRBV28 and TRBJ2-3; 7 nucleotides agree with TRBD1. The V and J ends lost 5 bases and 2 bases, in that order; junction bases with no gene match: 7. Germline values: CDR1 MDHEN, CDR2 SYDVKM. The CDR3 length is 15 residues. CDR3 sequence (DNA): TGTGCCAGCAGTAAGACGGGACAGCACACAGATACGCAGTATTTT. Its protein is CASSKTGQHTDTQYF. Full variable domain (rest looked up from reference TRBV28 and TRBJ2-3): DVKVTQSSRYLVKRTGEKVFLECVQDMDHENMFWYRQDPGLGLRLIYFSYDVKMKEKGDIPEGYSVSREKKERFSLILESASTNQTSMYLCASSKTGQHTDTQYFGPGTRLTVL.

CDR3 sequence (DNA): TGTGCCAGCAGCTTCGGGGGAGGGACTGAAGCTTTCTTT. It is translated as CASSFGGGTEAFF. The chain links TRBV5-4 to TRBJ1-1, with D maybe TRBD1 (5 bases). Germline CDR1 is SGHNT and CDR2 is YYREEE (reference sequence). Trimming pared 2 bases from V and 5 bases from J, leaving 10 bases between. The length of the CDR3 is 13 residues.

A note on this clone: The junction and the germline gene differ at one end; a read error may be behind it. This rearrangement joins TRBV5-8 to TRBJ2-1; D not resolved. The CDR3 runs to 16 residues. Germline values: CDR1 SGHTS, CDR2 YDEGEE. The DNA of the CDR3 is TGTGCCAGCAGCTTACTCGTACTACGCTCCTCCAATGAGCAGTTCTTC. Amino acid sequence: CASSLLVLRSSNEQFF.

The V call is TRBV28, the J call TRBJ1-1, with a weak D call TRBD1 (5 bases). The CDR3 has 12 residues. From germline, CDR1 is MDHEN and CDR2 SYDVKM. Trimming removed 5 bases from V and 7 bases from J, with 11 bases in between. The CDR3 DNA follows: TGTGCCAGCAGTCCCCTGCAGGGTGAAGCTTTCTTT. It codes for CASSPLQGEAFF.

In its sample, this clone was seen once. The rearrangement uses TRBV18 and TRBJ2-3; D is uncertain. Trimming took 3 bases from V and 2 from J, leaving 12 bases between them. CDR3 length: 15 residues. CDR1 is KGHSH and CDR2 is LQKENI in the germline V gene. The CDR3 protein is CASSPMPRPTDTQYF. The CDR3 bases are TGTGCCAGCTCACCGATGCCTAGGCCCACAGATACGCAGTATTTT.

J is TRBJ1-1 and V is TRBV6-6; D ambiguous. Germline CDR1 MNHNY, CDR2 SVGAGI (reference sequence). Trimming removed 3 bases from V and 4 bases from J, with 12 bases in between. The CDR3 runs 14 residues. The CDR3 DNA reads as TGTGCCAGCAGTTATCGTACGGGAGGCACTGAAGCTTTCTTT. Amino acid sequence: CASSYRTGGTEAFF.

The chain joins TRBV7-2 to TRBJ1-2; maybe TRBD1 (5 bases). V lost 3 bases to trimming and J lost 7 bases, with 15 bases between them. Germline V gene lookup returns CDR1 SGHTA and CDR2 FQGNSA. This CDR3 region has 14 residues. CDR3 residues: CASSFRRGGAGYTF. CDR3 coding DNA: TGTGCCAGCAGCTTCCGAAGGGGAGGGGCTGGCTACACCTTC. The variable domain in full, completed from reference TRBV7-2 and TRBJ1-2, reads GAGVSQSPSNKVTEKGKDVELRCDPISGHTALYWYRQSLGQGLEFLIYFQGNSAPDKSGLPSDRFSAERTGGSVSTLTIQRTQQEDSAVYLCASSFRRGGAGYTFGSGTRLTVV.

The chain recombines TRBV30 with TRBJ2-7; a weak D match, TRBD1 (5 bases). Germline values: CDR1 GTSNPN, CDR2 SVGIG (reference sequence). There are 13 residues in the CDR3. The V gene lost 0 bases and the J gene lost 5 bases, with 11 bases spanning the gap. CDR3 in amino acids: CAWSVRRVDEQYF. The DNA for the CDR3 is TGTGCCTGGAGTGTTCGCAGGGTCGACGAGCAGTACTTC. Complete variable domain (other parts from reference TRBV30 and TRBJ2-7): SQTIHQWPATLVQPVGSPLSLECTVEGTSNPNLYWYRQAAGRGLQLLFYSVGIGQISSEVPQNLSASRPQDRQFILSSKKLLLSDSGFYLCAWSVRRVDEQYFGPGTRLTVT.

Only one count was recorded for this clone. The CDR3 coding sequence is TGTGCCAGCAGCGGCGGAGCGGGAGAAGGGAATGAGCAGTTCTTC. This encodes CASSGGAGEGNEQFF. The chain links TRBV7-9 to TRBJ2-1; 8 positions agree with TRBD2. From germline, CDR1 is SEHNR and CDR2 FQNEAQ (reference sequence). With V trimmed by 5 bases and J by 7 bases, 10 bases remained unmatched. The CDR3 has 15 amino acids.

The chain couples TRBV5-4 to TRBJ1-1; weak D call: TRBD1 (6 bases). This CDR3 contains 13 residues. Trimming shortened V by 2 bases and J by 2 bases, and 7 bases separated the two germline ends. The V gene's germline CDR1 is SGHNT and CDR2 YYREEE (reference sequence). The CDR3 region is CASSLGGNTEAFF. CDR3 coding DNA: TGTGCCAGCAGCTTAGGGGGTAACACTGAAGCTTTCTTT.

The chain joins TRBV5-1 to TRBJ2-2; 11 bases align to TRBD2. Losses at the gene ends were 7 bases for V and 6 bases for J; bases not matched to a gene: 8. In germline, CDR1 is SGHRS, CDR2 YFSETQ. The CDR3 is 15 amino acids. The CDR3 reads CASGLAGGPSGELFF. The DNA for the CDR3 is TGCGCCAGCGGATTAGCGGGAGGGCCCTCCGGGGAGCTGTTTTTT.

The chain has TRBV7-2 and TRBJ1-3; no reliable D call. The CDR3 loop spans 13 amino acids. V was pared by 2 bases and J by 1 base, with 3 bases between. Per the germline V gene, CDR1 is SGHTA and CDR2 is FQGNSA. As DNA, the CDR3 is TGTGCCAGCAGCTTAATATCTGGAAACACCATATATTTT. Amino acid sequence: CASSLISGNTIYF.